The source of this T cell receptor beta chain is a study of CD8+ T cells in alopecia areata. Points from the study as a whole: Uncertainty about whether baseline CD8+ expansion is linked to response remains, with one nonresponder.

Following extraction, RNA underwent reverse transcription to cDNA, which served as the sequencing template. Clones were read by immunoSEQ multiplex PCR, and TCRdb kept only the in-frame ones, dropping some. Among fewer than 110,000 clones listed, 84% were seen once. Trimming cost V 1 base and J 2 bases, with 11 bases left between them. This CDR3 is 15 amino acids long. Germline values: CDR1 LGHNA, CDR2 YNFKEQ. Of note for this clone: As yet, its antigen is unknown.

Treatment: oral pan-JAK inhibitor, 5-10 mg twice daily. Researchers picked out CD4+ and CD8+ T cells from PBMCs by sorting. This sample comprised CD8+ T cells sorted from blood, obtained at week 24, from a patient treated with tofacitinib. The chain recombines TRBV4-2 with TRBJ2-5; TRBD1 or TRBD2 may be the D gene (6 bases each). The source of this sequence is a human donor with alopecia areata. Written as DNA, the CDR3 is TGTGCCAGCAGCCAAGTCAAGGGGGGTCAAGAGACCCAGTACTTC. Its protein is CASSQVKGGQETQYF.